The rows below give T cell receptor beta chains drawn from one sample of a study of control samples from healthy donors and cancer patients. Clones were sequenced by immunoSEQ multiplex PCR, and TCRdb holds only the in-frame ones, with some missing. Counted here are about 83,000 clones, roughly nine tenths occurring once; the ten biggest clones make up about 16%. The material sequenced was blood. The receptors originated from a man aged 50-60 years in good health. Both conserved end residues are part of each CDR3. Each record gives: clone size, V gene, J gene, D gene, CDR3 protein, CDR3 DNA. D genes are given only for firm matches. Clone size is given for some rows only: seen once, a few or many times, or a class if the clone is expanded.

abundance: NA; v_gene: TRBV6-1; j_gene: TRBJ2-1; d_gene: TRBD2; CDR3aa: CASSELGRGAILSSYNEQFF; CDR3nt: TGTGCCAGCAGTGAGTTGGGGCGGGGGGCCATTTTAAGCTCCTACAATGAGCAGTTCTTC
abundance: NA; v_gene: TRBV7-9; j_gene: TRBJ2-2; d_gene: NA; CDR3aa: CASSLRGSTGELFF; CDR3nt: TGTGCCAGCAGCTTAAGGGGGTCAACCGGGGAGCTGTTTTTT
abundance: NA; v_gene: TRBV24-1; j_gene: TRBJ2-1; d_gene: NA; CDR3aa: CATSDTTASSYNEQFF; CDR3nt: TGTGCCACCAGTGATACGACGGCTAGCTCCTACAATGAGCAGTTCTTC
abundance: NA; v_gene: TRBV6-5; j_gene: TRBJ1-1; d_gene: NA; CDR3aa: CASSNTLGYNTEAFF; CDR3nt: TGTGCCAGCAGTAACACCCTGGGGTATAACACTGAAGCTTTCTTT
abundance: NA; v_gene: TRBV29-1; j_gene: TRBJ2-3; d_gene: NA; CDR3aa: CSVKAGTGGTDTQYF; CDR3nt: TGCAGCGTGAAGGCAGGAACGGGGGGCACAGATACGCAGTATTTT
abundance: NA; v_gene: TRBV6-5; j_gene: TRBJ2-7; d_gene: TRBD1; CDR3aa: CACRTGGSYEQYF; CDR3nt: TGTGCCTGCCGGACAGGGGGCTCCTACGAGCAGTACTTC
abundance: NA; v_gene: TRBV6-6; j_gene: TRBJ1-1; d_gene: NA; CDR3aa: CASSLRGEVTEAFF; CDR3nt: TGTGCCAGCAGCCTCAGGGGCGAGGTCACTGAAGCTTTCTTT
abundance: NA; v_gene: TRBV18; j_gene: TRBJ1-4; d_gene: NA; CDR3aa: CASSPFDGPSEKLFF; CDR3nt: TGTGCCAGCTCACCGTTTGACGGCCCGTCTGAAAAACTGTTTTTT
abundance: once; v_gene: TRBV7-2; j_gene: TRBJ2-7; d_gene: NA; CDR3aa: CASSLREIGGVNEQYF; CDR3nt: TGTGCCAGCAGCTTAAGAGAAATCGGGGGAGTCAACGAGCAGTACTTC
abundance: NA; v_gene: TRBV27; j_gene: TRBJ2-2; d_gene: NA; CDR3aa: CASKGVHASGRELFF; CDR3nt: TGTGCCAGCAAGGGAGTGCACGCCTCCGGACGGGAGCTGTTTTTT